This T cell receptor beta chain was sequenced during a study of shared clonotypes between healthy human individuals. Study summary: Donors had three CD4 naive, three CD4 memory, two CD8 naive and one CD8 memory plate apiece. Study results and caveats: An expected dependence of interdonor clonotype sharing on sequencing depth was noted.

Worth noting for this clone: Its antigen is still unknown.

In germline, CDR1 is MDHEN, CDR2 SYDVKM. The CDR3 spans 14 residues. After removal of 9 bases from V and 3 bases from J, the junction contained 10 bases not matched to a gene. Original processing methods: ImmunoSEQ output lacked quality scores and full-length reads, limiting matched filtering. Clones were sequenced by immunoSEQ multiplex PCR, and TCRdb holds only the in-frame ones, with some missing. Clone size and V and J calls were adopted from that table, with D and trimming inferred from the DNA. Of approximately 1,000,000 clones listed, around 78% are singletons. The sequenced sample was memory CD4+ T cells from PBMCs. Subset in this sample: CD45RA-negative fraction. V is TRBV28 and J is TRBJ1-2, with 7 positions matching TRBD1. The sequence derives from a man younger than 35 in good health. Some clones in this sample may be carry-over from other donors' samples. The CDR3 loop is CASRDSFRDYGYTF. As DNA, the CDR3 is TGTGCCAGTAGGGACAGTTTTAGAGACTATGGCTACACCTTC.